This T cell receptor beta chain was retrieved from a study of CD8+ T cells in alopecia areata. Germline loops: CDR1 SGHNT, CDR2 YYREEE (reference sequence). V lost 4 bases and J lost 4, with 12 bases in between. The CDR3 loop spans 14 amino acids. Treatment defined: oral pan-JAK inhibitor, 5-10 mg twice daily. RNA extraction was followed by reverse transcription into cDNA, which acted as the sequencing template. Using immunoSEQ multiplex PCR, the repertoire was profiled, and TCRdb retains in-frame clones only, with some absent. The data hold about 190,000 clones, with 50% to 60% observed a single time.

This TCR was recovered from a human donor with alopecia areata. The J gene is TRBJ2-4, the V gene TRBV5-4, with a tentative D call TRBD2 (6 bases). The sample here was CD4+ T cells sorted from blood, taken at week 4, from a patient treated with tofacitinib. The CDR3 DNA reads as TGTGCCAGCAGCGGGGCCGGAGGGAAAAACATTCAGTACTTC. Translation: CASSGAGGKNIQYF.